This T cell receptor beta chain is from a study of CD8 T cells in ankylosing spondylitis. V shed 0 bases and J shed 7 bases, with 16 bases lying between them. In germline, CDR1 is DFQATT, CDR2 SNEGSKA (reference sequence). The CDR3 runs 14 residues. This clonotype came up many times. Its antigen is not identified. The authors made TCR beta libraries by quantitative 5'-RACE with molecular barcodes. TCRdb recomputed calls from the 5' RACE reads with MiXCR, one row per CDR3 protein. Altogether 450,000 to 550,000 distinct CDR3 sequences are present, less than 6% being singletons, with the ten largest covering roughly 3.5%. Study observations and caveats: Blood of patients with ankylosing spondylitis appeared to be characterized by a TCR beta motif of eight highly homologous variants. Disease-linked clones reportedly concentrated significantly in matched ankylosing spondylitis synovial fluid.

This clonotype originated in a male donor with ankylosing spondylitis. Sequencing was carried out using blood, either unsorted or a sorted T cell fraction (not recorded which). The chain has TRBV20-1 and TRBJ2-7; D is undetermined. The CDR3 loop reads CSARDRLVPTEQYF. DNA for the CDR3: TGCAGTGCTAGAGACAGACTGGTACCTACGGAGCAGTACTTC.